This entry lists 23 T cell receptor beta chains sequenced from one sample in a study of cytomegalovirus exposure and HLA in healthy donors. The PCR had 60 Vbeta and 13 Jbeta primers. Profiling relied on immunoSEQ multiplex PCR, and the TCRdb table lists in-frame clones only, not all of them. Of around 110,000 clones in the sample, 74% are singletons; the top ten hold 12% to 15%. The sample taken for sequencing was PBMCs. These receptors all stem from a woman aged 40 to 49 in good health and CMV-seropositive.

This clone was detected only a few times. This sequence joins TRBV6-5 and TRBJ1-1, with TRBD1 identical over 9 bases. The J segment lost 10 bases and the V segment lost 4 bases, leaving 10 bases of the junction unmatched. Germline CDR1 is MNHEY and CDR2 is SVGAGI. This CDR3 comprises 14 residues. The CDR3 sequence: CASSFGQGYDSAFF. Written as DNA, the CDR3 is TGTGCCAGCAGTTTTGGACAGGGGTATGATTCAGCTTTCTTT.

As concerns this clone: The junction shows a germline mismatch at one end, possibly a read error. The V and J genes are TRBV29-1 and TRBJ1-5, with a tentative D call TRBD1 (5 bases). The CDR3 is 13 amino acids. CDR1 is SQVTM, CDR2 ANQGSEA, per germline. CDR3 protein: CSVGDFSNQLQHF. As DNA, the CDR3 is TGCAGCGTTGGGGACTTTAGCAATCAGCTCCAGCATTTT.

This clone was picked up a small number of times. V usage is TRBV10-3 and J usage is TRBJ1-4, with 8 bases aligning to TRBD1. J lost 2 bases, V lost 4 bases, and 3 bases had no gene match. There are 15 residues in the CDR3. CDR1 and CDR2 from the germline V gene are ENHRY and SYGVKD. Written as DNA, the CDR3 is TGTGCCATCAGTGGCCGACAGGGGACTAATGAAAAACTGTTTTTT. Encoded protein: CAISGRQGTNEKLFF.

There are a few counts of this clone. V and J are TRBV29-1 and TRBJ2-1; 7 bases align to TRBD2. Losses at the gene ends were 7 bases for V and 10 bases for J; bases not matched to a gene: 10. This CDR3 comprises 12 residues. From germline, CDR1 is SQVTM and CDR2 ANQGSEA. CDR3 residues: CSAPGGPSEQFF. DNA for the CDR3: TGCAGCGCCCCGGGAGGACCGTCCGAGCAGTTCTTC.

The CDR3 loop is CASSLEDRAVDTQYF. CDR3 nucleotides: TGTGCCAGCAGCTTGGAGGACAGGGCCGTAGATACGCAGTATTTT. V and J are TRBV7-2 and TRBJ2-3; 8 bases are a match to TRBD1. This CDR3 comprises 15 residues. Trimming removed 3 bases from V and 5 bases from J; junction bases left unmatched: 7. Germline assignment: CDR1 SGHTA and CDR2 FQGNSA. Drawing the rest from reference TRBV7-2 and TRBJ2-3, the complete variable domain is GAGVSQSPSNKVTEKGKDVELRCDPISGHTALYWYRQSLGQGLEFLIYFQGNSAPDKSGLPSDRFSAERTGGSVSTLTIQRTQQEDSAVYLCASSLEDRAVDTQYFGPGTRLTVL.

V is TRBV10-3 and J is TRBJ1-5; D possibly corresponds to TRBD1 (6 bases). The V and J ends lost 6 bases and 5 bases respectively, with 14 bases between them. Germline CDR1 ENHRY, CDR2 SYGVKD. The CDR3 loop spans 14 amino acids. As DNA, the CDR3 is TGTGCCATCAGCGACACAGGGAGATATCAGCCCCAGCATTTT. This encodes CAISDTGRYQPQHF.

The rearrangement links TRBV7-2 to TRBJ1-6; possibly TRBD1 for D (6 bases). CDR3 size: 13 residues. V shed 3 bases and J shed 18 bases, with 18 bases lying between them. Germline V CDR1 and CDR2: SGHTA, FQGNSA. CDR3 coding DNA: TGTGCCAGCAGCTTCCCTACCGGGACAAAGCCCCACTTT. This sequence encodes CASSFPTGTKPHF.

The chain has TRBV4-1 and TRBJ1-1; TRBD1 aligns across 8 bases. The CDR3 loop spans 16 amino acids. Germline trimming cut 8 bases from V and 4 bases from J; bases unmatched to any gene: 15. Germline CDR1 reads MGHRA; CDR2 reads YSYEKL. The CDR3, as DNA: TGCGCCAGCTCTGTCCCGGGACAGGTCCCCGGCACTGAAGCTTTCTTT. Encoded protein: CASSVPGQVPGTEAFF.

This clone was seen a single time. The genes are TRBV9 and TRBJ2-2, with TRBD1 as a possible D gene (6 bases). Germline lookup yields CDR1 SGDLS and CDR2 YYNGEE. V lost 0 bases to trimming and J lost 2 bases, with 8 bases between them. The CDR3 extends over 15 amino acids. CDR3 region: CASSVGGRNTGELFF. DNA of the CDR3: TGTGCCAGCAGCGTAGGGGGGCGCAACACCGGGGAGCTGTTTTTT.

The chain combines TRBV6-1 with TRBJ2-3, with 8 bases lining up with TRBD1. Germline CDR1 reads MNHNS; CDR2 reads SASEGT. The CDR3 runs to 15 residues. The ends lost 6 bases at V and 3 bases at J; junction bases unmatched: 8. The CDR3 DNA reads as TGTGCCAGCAGACCAACCGACAGGGGTACAGATACGCAGTATTTT. Translating it yields CASRPTDRGTDTQYF.

The chain has TRBV7-8 and TRBJ2-5, with 14 nucleotides matching TRBD2. V gave up 5 bases and J gave up 5 bases; unmatched junction bases: 10. The CDR3 has 17 amino acids. Germline lookup yields CDR1 SGHVS and CDR2 FQNEAQ. CDR3 protein: CASSRLTSGGAGETQYF. The CDR3 region has the DNA TGTGCCAGCAGCCGCCTGACTAGCGGGGGGGCGGGGGAGACCCAGTACTTC.

The J gene is TRBJ1-2, the V gene TRBV5-6; 9 positions match TRBD1. With V trimmed by 4 bases and J by 5 bases, 6 bases remained unmatched. The CDR3 runs to 14 residues. In germline, CDR1 is SGHDT, CDR2 YYEEEE. The DNA of the CDR3 is TGTGCCAGCAGCACGCCGGGACAGGGTTATGGCTACACCTTC. It yields the protein CASSTPGQGYGYTF.

The rearrangement uses TRBV6-5 and TRBJ1-1; TRBD1 is a possible D gene (6 bases). Trimming cost V 4 bases and J 2 bases, with 14 bases left between them. The CDR3 is 15 amino acids. Germline V gives CDR1 MNHEY, CDR2 SVGAGI. Here the CDR3 reads CASSSTSTGNTEAFF. For the CDR3, the DNA is TGTGCCAGCAGTTCGACCTCGACAGGAAACACTGAAGCTTTCTTT.

This chain uses TRBV19 with TRBJ2-2; TRBD2 might be the D (5 bases). Germline loops: CDR1 LNHDA, CDR2 SQIVND (reference sequence). This CDR3 region has 14 residues. The V and J ends lost 5 bases and 5 bases respectively, with 12 bases between them. CDR3 residues: CASSEGLTTGELFF. In DNA, the CDR3 is TGTGCCAGTAGTGAGGGCCTCACAACCGGGGAGCTGTTTTTT.

This chain links TRBV4-3 with TRBJ2-3; 7 positions match TRBD1. Losses at the gene ends were 3 bases for V and 2 bases for J; bases not matched to a gene: 5. CDR3 length: 15 residues. The germline gives CDR1 LGHNA, CDR2 YSLEER. CDR3 nucleotide sequence: TGCGCCAGCAGCCAGGGACAGACGAACACAGATACGCAGTATTTT. It specifies CASSQGQTNTDTQYF.

The chain has TRBV6-1 and TRBJ2-5, with D perhaps matching TRBD1 (6 bases). CDR1 and CDR2 (germline): MNHNS, SASEGT. V lost 4 bases and J lost 3, with 12 bases in between. The CDR3 runs to 14 residues. CDR3 sequence reads: CASSVRDKKETQYF. The DNA for the CDR3 is TGTGCCAGCAGTGTCCGGGACAAAAAAGAGACCCAGTACTTC.

In DNA form, the CDR3 reads TGCGCCAGCAACCCGGGACAGAATAATTCACCCCTCCACTTT. Its translation: CASNPGQNNSPLHF. The V and J genes are TRBV5-1 and TRBJ1-6; 7 bases are a match to TRBD1. There are 14 residues in the CDR3. V trimming: 6 bases; J trimming: 5 bases; junction bases outside the gene matches: 5. CDR1 is SGHRS, CDR2 YFSETQ, per germline.

V usage is TRBV6-1 and J usage is TRBJ2-7, with D possibly matching TRBD2 (6 bases). Trimming cost V 7 bases and J 3 bases, with 16 bases left between them. CDR3 length: 14 amino acids. Germline V CDR1 and CDR2: MNHNS, SASEGT. CDR3 DNA: TGTGCCAGCACCCCCGGGGGTGAAAACTACGAGCAGTACTTC. Encoded protein: CASTPGGENYEQYF.

This clone was picked up a small number of times. The chain carries TRBV5-1 and TRBJ2-5; tentative D call: TRBD1 (6 bases). The CDR3 has 13 residues. The V and J ends lost 4 bases and 4 bases respectively, with 11 bases between them. The germline CDR1 and CDR2 sequences are SGHRS and YFSETQ. The CDR3: CASSPGVGETQYF. The DNA of the CDR3 is TGCGCCAGCAGCCCAGGGGTTGGAGAGACCCAGTACTTC.

The gene calls are TRBV6-5 and TRBJ1-6; TRBD1 might be the D (5 bases). The CDR3 extends over 13 amino acids. CDR1 is MNHEY and CDR2 is SVGAGI in the germline V gene. V shed 4 bases and J shed 11 bases, with 12 bases lying between them. The CDR3 bases are TGTGCCAGCAGTTCGGGACTCAGAGCACCCCTCCACTTT. Residues: CASSSGLRAPLHF.

The chain couples TRBV7-2 to TRBJ2-1; 8 nucleotides line up with TRBD2. Germline trimming cut 1 base from V and 8 bases from J; bases unmatched to any gene: 7. Germline assignment: CDR1 SGHTA and CDR2 FQGNSA. The CDR3 has 15 residues. This chain's CDR3 is CASSLEPGGGYEQFF. The CDR3, as DNA: TGTGCCAGCAGCTTAGAGCCCGGGGGGGGTTATGAGCAGTTCTTC.

The chain has TRBV7-2 and TRBJ2-1; 9 nucleotides line up with TRBD1. The CDR3 loop spans 15 amino acids. Germline loops: CDR1 SGHTA, CDR2 FQGNSA. The junction had 10 bases not matched to a gene; V was cut back by 7 bases and J by 6 bases. The CDR3 sequence is CASTITGGIVNEQFF. CDR3 coding DNA: TGTGCCAGCACCATTACAGGGGGCATCGTCAATGAGCAGTTCTTC.

This clone was detected a few times. The CDR3 region has the DNA TGTGCCTGGAGTGTAAGCGACGAGCAGTACTTC. This gives the protein CAWSVSDEQYF. The chain joins TRBV30 to TRBJ2-7; D is ambiguous. The CDR3 is 11 residues long. Germline V gene lookup returns CDR1 GTSNPN and CDR2 SVGIG (reference sequence). Trimming pared 0 bases from V and 5 bases from J, leaving 5 bases between.